The clone carrying this T cell receptor (beta chain) was seen a handful of times. The antigen is not known. This sample stems from a study of blood T cells in healthy people across ages. Study outcomes and limitations: Estimated diversity, derived from one million T cells, was regarded as an underestimate. Because sorting was not performed, PBMCs prevented conclusive naive versus antigen-experienced comparison.

Through a sample-barcoded 5' primer and a J-beta primer mix, a second PCR was run for roughly 7 to 12 cycles. TCRdb reanalysed the 5' RACE reads using MiXCR and keeps one entry per CDR3 protein. In the table there are 780,000 or so distinct CDR3 sequences, just over 55% of which are singletons. In each sample, at least 7 million PBMCs were isolated. Sequenced sample: blood. This TCR came from a man aged 40-49 years in good health.

CDR3 in amino acids: CASSQGYISGDRAQETQYF. CDR3 coding DNA: TGCGCCAGCAGCCAAGGATACATAAGTGGAGACAGGGCTCAAGAGACCCAGTACTTC. J is TRBJ2-5 and V is TRBV4-3, with 7 bases fitting TRBD1. V dropped 1 base and J dropped 2; count of bases not matched to a gene: 16. Germline V CDR1 and CDR2: LGHNA, YSLEER. The CDR3 extends over 19 amino acids.